This TCR beta chain was sequenced during a study of cytomegalovirus exposure and HLA in healthy donors. Study background: An early release of data contained tens of millions of unique TCRs, which came from HLA-typed donors. Overall study results and limits: HLA alleles showed associations with around 15,000 TCR beta sequences in a later analysis, at a 0.05 false discovery rate. An analysis done earlier found most TCR beta V segments productive about 90% or about 30% of the time.

Trimming took 10 bases from V and 7 from J; bases not matched to a gene: 8. This CDR3 has 14 amino acids. Per germline, CDR1 ENHRY and CDR2 SYGVKD. Note on this clone: Its cognate antigen is unknown.

The PCR ran on 60 Vbeta and 13 Jbeta primers. Sequenced by immunoSEQ multiplex PCR; TCRdb stores in-frame clones only, minus some. The sample yields some 190,000 clones, 77% seen once. Source material: PBMCs. V and J are TRBV10-3 and TRBJ1-5, with 12 bases that match TRBD1. This clonotype originated in a man younger than 35 in good health and CMV-seronegative. CDR3 protein: CASQGTGGRQPQHF. CDR3 bases: TGTGCCAGCCAAGGGACAGGGGGCAGGCAGCCCCAGCATTTT.